One and the same sample provided the 23 T cell receptor beta chains below, sequenced in a study of identical twins. MiXCR was run by TCRdb on the 5' RACE reads, yielding one entry per CDR3 protein. The sample lists over 500,000 distinct CDR3 sequences; less than 25% were seen once. These data were also reused for a study on T cells expressing NK-cell markers.

The sequencing input was CD4+ T cells sorted from blood. All receptors derive from a woman under 30 in good health.

The table lists this clonotype with a few counts. This chain uses TRBV6-1 with TRBJ2-7, with TRBD2 matching 7 bases. This CDR3 is built from 14 residues. After removal of 3 bases from V and 5 bases from J, the junction contained 7 bases not matched to a gene. Germline CDR1 is MNHNS and CDR2 is SASEGT. The CDR3 DNA reads TGTGCCAGCAGTGAGACTAGCCCGAGACACGAGCAGTACTTC. Protein: CASSETSPRHEQYF.

V gene TRBV11-2 combines with J gene TRBJ1-4, with D unresolved. Germline CDR1 reads SGHAT; CDR2 reads FQNNGV. V was trimmed by 5 bases and J by 10 bases, leaving 14 bases between them. There are 13 residues in the CDR3. The CDR3 protein is CASSPDARGKLFF. CDR3 DNA sequence: TGTGCCAGCAGCCCTGACGCCCGGGGAAAACTGTTTTTT.

The rearrangement joins TRBV5-5 to TRBJ1-1; possibly TRBD1 for D (6 bases). V dropped 1 base and J dropped 3 bases, with 22 bases sitting between them. CDR1 SGHKS and CDR2 YYEKEE come from the germline V gene (reference sequence). This CDR3 contains 18 residues. The CDR3 bases are TGTGCCAGCAGCTTGAAAAGAGGGTTATTGAGGGGGTACACTGAAGCTTTCTTT. Encoded protein: CASSLKRGLLRGYTEAFF.

The V and J genes are TRBV12-3 or TRBV12-4 and TRBJ1-1; D ambiguous. The CDR3 is made up of 15 amino acids. V was cut by 6 bases and J by 7 bases, with 21 bases left in between. The CDR3 DNA sequence: TGTGCCAGCAGCTTATCTACAAGGACTCACCTTGAAGCTTTCTTT. It is translated as CASSLSTRTHLEAFF.

The chain couples TRBV20-1 to TRBJ2-5, with TRBD1 matching over 8 bases. CDR3 length: 13 residues. Germline V gene sequence: CDR1 DFQATT, CDR2 SNEGSKA (reference sequence). V was clipped by 8 bases and J by 3 bases; unmatched bases: 8. The CDR3 nucleotides are TGCAGTACGTCAGGACAGGGCAAAGAGACCCAGTACTTC. It is translated as CSTSGQGKETQYF.

The sample holds a few counts of this clonotype. The J gene is TRBJ1-1, the V gene TRBV4-1; the match to TRBD1 covers 7 bases. The CDR3 is 15 residues long. From germline, CDR1 is MGHRA and CDR2 YSYEKL. J gave up 4 bases and V 1 base, and 6 bases lay outside the gene matches. DNA for the CDR3: TGCGCCAGCAGCCAAGGGCGGGACAGAGGCACTGAAGCTTTCTTT. Amino acid sequence: CASSQGRDRGTEAFF.

This clonotype appeared a few times. One end of the junction varies from germline; a read error may be responsible. The rearrangement links TRBV7-7 to TRBJ2-2; tentative D call: TRBD1 (6 bases). Germline CDR1 is SSHAT and CDR2 is FNYEAQ (reference sequence). The CDR3 totals 14 residues. The chain's CDR3 is CASSRRDTSGELFF. CDR3 DNA sequence: TGTGCTAGCAGCCGCCGGGACACTTCCGGGGAGCTGTTTTTT.

The chain carries TRBV20-1 and TRBJ1-3, with a tentative D call TRBD1 (6 bases). This CDR3 region has 12 residues. Per the germline V gene, CDR1 is DFQATT and CDR2 is SNEGSKA (reference sequence). V gave up 6 bases and J gave up 1 base, with 7 bases separating them. The CDR3 sequence: CSAGGSGNTIYF. The CDR3 DNA reads as TGCAGTGCAGGGGGGTCTGGAAACACCATATATTTT.

The chain carries TRBV20-1 and TRBJ1-2, with 11 bases identical to TRBD1. The ends lost 1 base at V and 4 bases at J; junction bases unmatched: 2. The CDR3 runs 14 residues. CDR1 and CDR2 (germline): DFQATT, SNEGSKA (reference sequence). The CDR3 coding sequence is TGCAGTGCTAGAGTCGGGACAGGGGGCTATGGCTACACCTTC. Translation: CSARVGTGGYGYTF.

This chain uses TRBV5-6 with TRBJ2-1; TRBD1 aligns across 8 bases. The germline gives CDR1 SGHDT, CDR2 YYEEEE. J gave up 2 bases and V 2 bases, and 6 bases lay outside the gene matches. This CDR3 contains 16 residues. In DNA, the CDR3 is TGTGCCAGCAGCTTTGGGTGGGACAGGCCCTACAATGAGCAGTTCTTC. Its translation: CASSFGWDRPYNEQFF.

V and J are TRBV6-2 or TRBV6-3 and TRBJ2-5, with D possibly called TRBD1 or TRBD2 (7 bases each). Germline CDR1 MNHEY, CDR2 SVGEGT. The ends were cut back, 4 bases at V and 7 bases at J, with 19 bases in the middle. The CDR3 has 15 amino acids. This CDR3 is CASSSGGGAGWTQYF. In nucleotides, the CDR3 is TGTGCCAGCAGTTCAGGGGGGGGCGCTGGTTGGACCCAGTACTTC.

This clonotype was detected a few times. The J gene is TRBJ1-1, the V gene TRBV20-1; no clear D. Germline V gives CDR1 DFQATT, CDR2 SNEGSKA (reference sequence). Trimming removed 0 bases at V and 9 bases at J, with 14 bases between. This CDR3 contains 13 residues. CDR3 bases: TGCAGTGCTAGAGAGCCCCTAGCCGCCCAAGCTTTCTTT. It codes for CSAREPLAAQAFF.

Only a few counts were recorded for this clonotype. The gene calls are TRBV3-1 and TRBJ2-3; D remains unclear. Germline-derived CDR1 and CDR2 are LGHDT and YNNKEL (reference sequence). The CDR3 covers 13 residues. Trimming removed 3 bases from V and 6 bases from J, with 10 bases in between. In nucleotides, the CDR3 is TGTGCCAGCAGCCAGGCTCGGATCGATACGCAGTATTTT. Translated, it gives CASSQARIDTQYF.

This clonotype has more than one count but fewer than ten. The J gene is TRBJ1-2, the V gene TRBV6-5; a possible D gene is TRBD1 (5 bases). Trimming cost V 6 bases and J 2 bases, with 10 bases left between them. CDR3 size: 13 residues. Germline assignment: CDR1 MNHEY and CDR2 SVGAGI. The CDR3 sequence is CASRGLGNYGYTF. The CDR3 bases are TGTGCCAGCAGGGGACTCGGCAACTATGGCTACACCTTC.

This clonotype was detected only a few times. J is TRBJ1-2 and V is TRBV11-3; TRBD1 matches 11 bases. The CDR3 sequence is 15 residues long. The V and J ends lost 5 bases and 6 bases, in that order; junction bases with no gene match: 8. Looked up from germline, CDR1 is SGHNT and CDR2 is YENEEA. The CDR3 sequence: CASSTRTGGDNGYTF. The CDR3, as DNA: TGTGCCAGCAGCACGAGGACAGGGGGCGACAATGGCTACACCTTC.

The rearrangement links TRBV7-2 to TRBJ1-4; D remains ambiguous. The CDR3 is 15 amino acids. The germline V and J ends were trimmed by 1 base and 12 bases, with 18 bases remaining between them. The germline V gene has CDR1 SGHTA and CDR2 FQGNSA. The CDR3 protein is CASSLDTLGPRELFF. CDR3 nucleotide sequence: TGTGCCAGCAGCTTAGACACACTGGGCCCTCGGGAACTGTTTTTT. Variable domain in full (rest from reference TRBV7-2 and TRBJ1-4): GAGVSQSPSNKVTEKGKDVELRCDPISGHTALYWYRQSLGQGLEFLIYFQGNSAPDKSGLPSDRFSAERTGGSVSTLTIQRTQQEDSAVYLCASSLDTLGPRELFFGSGTQLSVL.

A few counts support this clonotype. The J gene is TRBJ2-3, the V gene TRBV7-3; D is undetermined. CDR1 and CDR2 (germline): SGHTA, FQGTGA. Trimming shortened V by 0 bases and J by 6 bases, and 7 bases separated the two germline ends. The CDR3 covers 13 residues. The CDR3 DNA sequence: TGTGCCAGCAGCTTAACAGGATGGGATACGCAGTATTTT. The encoded protein is CASSLTGWDTQYF.

The rearrangement links TRBV11-2 to TRBJ2-4, with TRBD1 as a possible D gene (6 bases). Germline V lookup: CDR1 SGHAT, CDR2 FQNNGV. The CDR3 has 14 amino acids. The V and J ends lost 3 bases and 14 bases respectively, with 20 bases between them. CDR3 loop: CASSFWRQDTTKYF. CDR3 DNA: TGTGCCAGCAGCTTTTGGAGACAGGACACCACTAAGTACTTC.

CDR3 protein: CAISEGSYGYTF. The CDR3 region has the DNA TGTGCCATCAGTGAGGGCAGCTATGGCTACACCTTC. The chain links TRBV10-3 to TRBJ1-2; no reliable D call. Germline V gives CDR1 ENHRY, CDR2 SYGVKD. The V gene lost 2 bases and the J gene lost 4 bases, with 5 bases spanning the gap. The CDR3 consists of 12 residues.

V usage is TRBV10-3 and J usage is TRBJ2-3; weak D call: TRBD2 (5 bases). V lost 8 bases and J lost 0, with 15 bases in between. The CDR3 runs to 15 residues. Looked up from germline, CDR1 is ENHRY and CDR2 is SYGVKD. The CDR3 loop is CAIGGGRSSTDTQYF. Written as DNA, the CDR3 is TGTGCCATCGGAGGCGGGCGGAGTAGCACAGATACGCAGTATTTT.

The chain uses TRBV25-1 and TRBJ2-1; 12 positions match TRBD1. The CDR3 length is 14 residues. Per the germline V gene, CDR1 is MGHDK and CDR2 is SYGVNS. Losses at the gene ends were 8 bases for V and 10 bases for J; bases not matched to a gene: 9. The CDR3 spells CASSPGQGAQEQFF. CDR3 coding DNA: TGTGCCAGCTCGCCGGGACAGGGGGCCCAAGAGCAGTTCTTC.

This clonotype was counted between two and nine times. The V and J genes are TRBV5-1 and TRBJ2-5, with a weak D call TRBD2 (6 bases). V lost 4 bases and J lost 2, with 24 bases in between. This CDR3 spans 18 amino acids. In germline, CDR1 is SGHRS, CDR2 YFSETQ. The chain's CDR3 is CASSRAYTFGTAQETQYF. DNA of the CDR3: TGCGCCAGCAGCCGAGCTTATACCTTCGGGACTGCTCAAGAGACCCAGTACTTC.

The V call is TRBV20-1, the J call TRBJ1-5, with D possibly being TRBD1 (5 bases). Germline V gene sequence: CDR1 DFQATT, CDR2 SNEGSKA (reference sequence). Trimming took 5 bases from V and 0 from J, leaving 23 bases between them. The CDR3 spans 18 residues. The CDR3 here is CSAPRRSGTWVSNQPQHF. In nucleotides, the CDR3 is TGCAGTGCTCCACGTAGGTCAGGGACCTGGGTTAGCAATCAGCCCCAGCATTTT.